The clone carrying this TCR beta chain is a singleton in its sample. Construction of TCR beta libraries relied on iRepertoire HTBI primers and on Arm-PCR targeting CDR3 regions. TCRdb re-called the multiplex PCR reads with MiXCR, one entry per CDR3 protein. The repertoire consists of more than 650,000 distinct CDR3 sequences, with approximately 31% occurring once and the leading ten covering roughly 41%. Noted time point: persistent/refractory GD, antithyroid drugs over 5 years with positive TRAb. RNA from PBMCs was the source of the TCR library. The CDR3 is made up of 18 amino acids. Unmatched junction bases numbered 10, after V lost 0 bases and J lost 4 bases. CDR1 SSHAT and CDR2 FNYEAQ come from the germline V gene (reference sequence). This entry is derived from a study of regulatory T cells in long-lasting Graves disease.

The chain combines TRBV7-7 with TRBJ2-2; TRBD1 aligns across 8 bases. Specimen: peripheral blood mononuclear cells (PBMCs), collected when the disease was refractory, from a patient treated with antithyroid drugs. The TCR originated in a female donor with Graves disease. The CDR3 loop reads CASSLARTGHTTTGELFF. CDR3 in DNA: TGTGCCAGCAGCTTAGCTAGGACAGGGCACACGACCACCGGGGAGCTGTTTTTT.